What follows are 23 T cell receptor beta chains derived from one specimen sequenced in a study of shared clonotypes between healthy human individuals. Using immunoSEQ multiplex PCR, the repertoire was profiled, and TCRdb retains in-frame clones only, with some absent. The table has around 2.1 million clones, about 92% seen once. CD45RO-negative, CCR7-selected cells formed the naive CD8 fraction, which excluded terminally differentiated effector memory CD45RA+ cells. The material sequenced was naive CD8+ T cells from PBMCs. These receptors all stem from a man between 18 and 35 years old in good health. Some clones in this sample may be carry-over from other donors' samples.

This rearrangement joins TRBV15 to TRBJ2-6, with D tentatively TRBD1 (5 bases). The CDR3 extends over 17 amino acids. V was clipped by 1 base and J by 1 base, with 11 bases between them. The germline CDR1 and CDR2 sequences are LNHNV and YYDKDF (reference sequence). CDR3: CATSRVPQGSGANVLTF. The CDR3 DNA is TGTGCCACCAGCAGAGTTCCCCAGGGTTCTGGGGCCAACGTCCTGACTTTC.

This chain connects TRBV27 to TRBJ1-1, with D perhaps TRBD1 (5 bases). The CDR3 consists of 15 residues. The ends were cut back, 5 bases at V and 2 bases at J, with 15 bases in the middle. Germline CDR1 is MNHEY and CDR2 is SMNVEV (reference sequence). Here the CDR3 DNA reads TGTGCCAGCAGTCCTCACCCCGGGGCAAACACTGAAGCTTTCTTT. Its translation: CASSPHPGANTEAFF.

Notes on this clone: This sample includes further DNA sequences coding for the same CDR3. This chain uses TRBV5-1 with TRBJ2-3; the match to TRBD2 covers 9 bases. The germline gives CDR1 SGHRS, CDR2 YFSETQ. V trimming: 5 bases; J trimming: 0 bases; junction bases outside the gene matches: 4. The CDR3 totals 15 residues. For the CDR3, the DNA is TGCGCCAGCAGTCTAACTAGCGGGAGCACAGATACGCAGTATTTT. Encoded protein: CASSLTSGSTDTQYF.

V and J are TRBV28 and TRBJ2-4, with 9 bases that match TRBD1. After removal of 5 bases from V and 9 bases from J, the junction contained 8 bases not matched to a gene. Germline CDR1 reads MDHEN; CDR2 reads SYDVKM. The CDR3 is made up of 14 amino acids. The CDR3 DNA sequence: TGTGCCAGCAGTGCACCGGGACAGGGTCCCATTCAGTACTTC. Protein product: CASSAPGQGPIQYF. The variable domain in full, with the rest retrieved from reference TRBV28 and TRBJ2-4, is DVKVTQSSRYLVKRTGEKVFLECVQDMDHENMFWYRQDPGLGLRLIYFSYDVKMKEKGDIPEGYSVSREKKERFSLILESASTNQTSMYLCASSAPGQGPIQYFGAGTRLSVL.

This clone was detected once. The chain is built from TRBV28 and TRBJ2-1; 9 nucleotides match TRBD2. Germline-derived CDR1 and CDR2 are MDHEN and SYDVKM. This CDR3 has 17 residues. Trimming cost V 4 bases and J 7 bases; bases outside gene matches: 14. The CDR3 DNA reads TGTGCCAGCAGTTCCCTTGCGCGGGAGGGCCTAGGGAATGAGCAGTTCTTC. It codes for CASSSLAREGLGNEQFF.

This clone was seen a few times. The CDR3 region has the DNA TGTGCCAGCAGCAAATGGAGGTGGGAACAGGTTAATCGCGAAGCTTTCTTT. Its translation: CASSKWRWEQVNREAFF. V is TRBV21-1 and J is TRBJ1-1. TRBV21-1 is a known pseudogene. The CDR3 contains 17 residues.

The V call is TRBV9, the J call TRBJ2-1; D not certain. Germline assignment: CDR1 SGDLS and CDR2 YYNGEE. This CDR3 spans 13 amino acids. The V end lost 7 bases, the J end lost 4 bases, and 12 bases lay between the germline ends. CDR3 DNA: TGTGCCAGCTCCCGGGTCGGATACAATGAGCAGTTCTTC. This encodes CASSRVGYNEQFF.

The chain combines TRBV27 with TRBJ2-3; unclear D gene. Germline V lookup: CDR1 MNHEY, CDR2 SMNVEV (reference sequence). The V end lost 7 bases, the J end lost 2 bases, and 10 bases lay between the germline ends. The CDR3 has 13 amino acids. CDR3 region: CASIGEATDTQYF. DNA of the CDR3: TGTGCCAGCATAGGAGAGGCCACAGATACGCAGTATTTT.

The DNA of the CDR3 is TGTGCCAGCAGTGAAATCGGAGTAGCGGGGAATGAGCAGTTCTTC. As protein: CASSEIGVAGNEQFF. The chain couples TRBV6-1 to TRBJ2-1; 8 bases align to TRBD2. The V and J ends lost 2 bases and 7 bases, in that order; junction bases with no gene match: 7. This CDR3 region has 15 residues. Per germline, CDR1 MNHNS and CDR2 SASEGT.

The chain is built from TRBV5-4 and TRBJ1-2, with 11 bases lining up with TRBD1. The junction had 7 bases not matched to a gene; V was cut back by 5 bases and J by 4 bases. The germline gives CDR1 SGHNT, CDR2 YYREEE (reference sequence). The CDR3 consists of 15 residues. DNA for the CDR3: TGTGCCAGCAGTCCGAGGACAGGGGGCGTCTATGGCTACACCTTC. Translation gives CASSPRTGGVYGYTF.

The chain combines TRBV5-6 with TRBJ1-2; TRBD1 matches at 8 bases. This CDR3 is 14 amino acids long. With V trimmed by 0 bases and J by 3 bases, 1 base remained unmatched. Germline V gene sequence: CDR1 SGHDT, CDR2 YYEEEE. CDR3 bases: TGTGCCAGCAGCTTGGGACAGGGGCACTATGGCTACACCTTC. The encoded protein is CASSLGQGHYGYTF.

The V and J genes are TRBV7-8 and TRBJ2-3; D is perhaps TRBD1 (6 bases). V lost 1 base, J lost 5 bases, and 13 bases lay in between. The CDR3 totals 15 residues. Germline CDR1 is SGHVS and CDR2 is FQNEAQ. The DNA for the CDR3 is TGTGCCAGCAGCTTAGGCTCGACAGGCATAGATACGCAGTATTTT. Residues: CASSLGSTGIDTQYF.

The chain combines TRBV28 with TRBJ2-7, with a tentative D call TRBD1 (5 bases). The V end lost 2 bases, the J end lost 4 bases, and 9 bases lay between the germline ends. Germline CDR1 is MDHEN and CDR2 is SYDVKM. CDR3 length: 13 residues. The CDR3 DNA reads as TGTGCCAGCAGTTTAACCCACAGGTACGAGCAGTACTTC. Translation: CASSLTHRYEQYF.

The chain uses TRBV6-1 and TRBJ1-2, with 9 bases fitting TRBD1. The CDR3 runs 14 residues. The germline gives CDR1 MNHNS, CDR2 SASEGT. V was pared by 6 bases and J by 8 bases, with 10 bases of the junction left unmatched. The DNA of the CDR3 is TGTGCCAGCAGGGAGGGACAGGGATGGTGGGGCTACACCTTC. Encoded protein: CASREGQGWWGYTF.

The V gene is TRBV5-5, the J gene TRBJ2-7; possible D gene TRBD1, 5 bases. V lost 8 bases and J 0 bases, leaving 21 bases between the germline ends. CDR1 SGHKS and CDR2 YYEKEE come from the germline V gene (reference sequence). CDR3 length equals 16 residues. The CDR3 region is CARRTLDGHTSYEQYF. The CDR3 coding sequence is TGTGCCAGGAGGACCTTGGACGGACATACCTCCTACGAGCAGTACTTC. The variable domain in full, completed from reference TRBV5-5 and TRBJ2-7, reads DAGVTQSPTHLIKTRGQQVTLRCSPISGHKSVSWYQQVLGQGPQFIFQYYEKEERGRGNFPDRFSARQFPNYSSELNVNALLLGDSALYLCARRTLDGHTSYEQYFGPGTRLTVT.

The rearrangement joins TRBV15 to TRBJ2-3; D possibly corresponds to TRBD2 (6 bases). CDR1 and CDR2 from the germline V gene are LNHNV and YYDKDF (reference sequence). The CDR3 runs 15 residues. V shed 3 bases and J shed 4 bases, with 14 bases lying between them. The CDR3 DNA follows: TGTGCCACCAGCAGGCGCGGGGCTGGCGCAGATACGCAGTATTTT. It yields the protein CATSRRGAGADTQYF.

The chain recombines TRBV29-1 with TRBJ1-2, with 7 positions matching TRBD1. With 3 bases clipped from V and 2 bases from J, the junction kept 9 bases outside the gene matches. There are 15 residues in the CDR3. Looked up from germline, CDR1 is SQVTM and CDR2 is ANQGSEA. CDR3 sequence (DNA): TGCAGCGTTGACCAAGGGACAGAAGCGAACTATGGCTACACCTTC. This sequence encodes CSVDQGTEANYGYTF.

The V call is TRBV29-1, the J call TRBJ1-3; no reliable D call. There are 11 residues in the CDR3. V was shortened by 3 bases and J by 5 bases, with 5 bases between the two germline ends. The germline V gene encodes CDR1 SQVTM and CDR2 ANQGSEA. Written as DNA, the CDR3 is TGCAGCGTTGACCTGAGAAACACCATATATTTT. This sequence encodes CSVDLRNTIYF.

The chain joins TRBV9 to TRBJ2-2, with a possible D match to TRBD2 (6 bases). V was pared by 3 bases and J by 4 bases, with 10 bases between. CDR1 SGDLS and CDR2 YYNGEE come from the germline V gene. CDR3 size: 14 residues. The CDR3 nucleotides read TGTGCCAGCAGCGCAGGGCGGGGCACCGGGGAGCTGTTTTTT. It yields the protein CASSAGRGTGELFF.

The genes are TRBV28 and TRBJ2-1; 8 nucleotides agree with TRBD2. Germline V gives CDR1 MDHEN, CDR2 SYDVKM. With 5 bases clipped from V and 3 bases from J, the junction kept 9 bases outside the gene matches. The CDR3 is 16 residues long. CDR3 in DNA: TGTGCCAGCAGTCATCGGAGCGGGAGAGGCTACAATGAGCAGTTCTTC. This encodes CASSHRSGRGYNEQFF.

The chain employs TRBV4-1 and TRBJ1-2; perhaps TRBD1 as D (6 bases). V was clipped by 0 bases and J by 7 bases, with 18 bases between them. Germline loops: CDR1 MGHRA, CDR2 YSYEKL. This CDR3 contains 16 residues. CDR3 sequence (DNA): TGCGCCAGCAGCCAAGATGGGGGATTCTGGACAGCTGGCTACACCTTC. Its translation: CASSQDGGFWTAGYTF.

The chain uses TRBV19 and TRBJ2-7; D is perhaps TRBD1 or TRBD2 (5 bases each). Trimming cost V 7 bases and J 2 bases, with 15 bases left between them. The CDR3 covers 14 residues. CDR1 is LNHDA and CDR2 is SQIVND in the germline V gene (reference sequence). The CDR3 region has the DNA TGTGCCAGTACCATAGGCCCGGGGCCCTACGAGCAGTACTTC. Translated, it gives CASTIGPGPYEQYF.

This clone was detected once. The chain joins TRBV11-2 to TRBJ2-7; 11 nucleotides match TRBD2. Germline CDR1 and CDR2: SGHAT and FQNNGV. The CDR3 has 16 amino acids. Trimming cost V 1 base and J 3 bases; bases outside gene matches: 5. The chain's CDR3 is CASSLVVGLAGYEQYF. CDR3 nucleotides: TGTGCCAGCAGCTTAGTAGTCGGACTAGCGGGCTACGAGCAGTACTTC.